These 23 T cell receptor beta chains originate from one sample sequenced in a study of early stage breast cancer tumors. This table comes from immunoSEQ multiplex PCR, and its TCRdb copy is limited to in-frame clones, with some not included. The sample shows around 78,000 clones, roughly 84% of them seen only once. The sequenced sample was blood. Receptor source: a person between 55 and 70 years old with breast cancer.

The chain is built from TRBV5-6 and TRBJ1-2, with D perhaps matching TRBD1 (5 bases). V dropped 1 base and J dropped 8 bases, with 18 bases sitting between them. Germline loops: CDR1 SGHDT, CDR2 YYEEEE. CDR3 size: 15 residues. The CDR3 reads CASSLFQGRVDGYTF. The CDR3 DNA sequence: TGTGCCAGCAGCTTGTTCCAGGGTCGGGTGGACGGCTACACCTTC.

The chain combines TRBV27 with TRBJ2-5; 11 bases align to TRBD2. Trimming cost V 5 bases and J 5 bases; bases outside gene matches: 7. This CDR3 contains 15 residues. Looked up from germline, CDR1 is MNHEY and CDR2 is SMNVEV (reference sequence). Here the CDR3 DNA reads TGTGCCAGCAGTCCCATTAGCGGGGGGGGTGAGACCCAGTACTTC. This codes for CASSPISGGGETQYF.

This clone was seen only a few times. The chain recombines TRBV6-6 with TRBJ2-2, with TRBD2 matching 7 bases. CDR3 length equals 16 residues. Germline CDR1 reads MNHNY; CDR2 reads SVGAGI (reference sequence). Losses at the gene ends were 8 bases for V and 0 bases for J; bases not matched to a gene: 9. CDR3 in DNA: TGTGCCAGCCTACAGGCGGGAGTCACGAACACCGGGGAGCTGTTTTTT. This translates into CASLQAGVTNTGELFF.

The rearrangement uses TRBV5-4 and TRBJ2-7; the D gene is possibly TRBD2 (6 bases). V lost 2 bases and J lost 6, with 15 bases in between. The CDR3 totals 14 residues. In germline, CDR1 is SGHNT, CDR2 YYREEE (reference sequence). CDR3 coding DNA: TGTGCCAGCAGCTTAGGTCTAGCGAGAGGCGAGCAGTACTTC. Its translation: CASSLGLARGEQYF.

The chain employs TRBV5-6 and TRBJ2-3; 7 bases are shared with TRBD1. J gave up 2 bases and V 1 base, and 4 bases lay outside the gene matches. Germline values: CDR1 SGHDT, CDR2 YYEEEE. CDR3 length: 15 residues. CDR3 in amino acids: CASSLSGQYTDTQYF. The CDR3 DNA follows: TGTGCCAGCAGCTTGTCGGGACAGTACACAGATACGCAGTATTTT.

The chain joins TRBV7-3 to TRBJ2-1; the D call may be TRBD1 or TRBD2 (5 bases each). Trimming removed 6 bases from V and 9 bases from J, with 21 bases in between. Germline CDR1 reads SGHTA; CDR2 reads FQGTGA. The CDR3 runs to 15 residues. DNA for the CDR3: TGTGCCAGCAGTCCCACGGGGCTAGCTGGGGGTGAGCAGTTCTTC. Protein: CASSPTGLAGGEQFF.

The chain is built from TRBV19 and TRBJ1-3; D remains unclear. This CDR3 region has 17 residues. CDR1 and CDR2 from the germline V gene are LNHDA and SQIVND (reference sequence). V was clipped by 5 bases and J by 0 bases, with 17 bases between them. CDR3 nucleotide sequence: TGTGCCAGTAGTGACGGCTGGAAAGGGCACTCTGGAAACACCATATATTTT. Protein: CASSDGWKGHSGNTIYF.

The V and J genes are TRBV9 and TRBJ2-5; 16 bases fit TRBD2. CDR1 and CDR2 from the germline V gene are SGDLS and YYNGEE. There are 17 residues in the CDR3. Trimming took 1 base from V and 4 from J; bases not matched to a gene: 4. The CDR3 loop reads CASSVTGLAGGGETQYF. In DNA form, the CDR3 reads TGTGCCAGCAGCGTAACGGGACTAGCGGGAGGGGGAGAGACCCAGTACTTC.

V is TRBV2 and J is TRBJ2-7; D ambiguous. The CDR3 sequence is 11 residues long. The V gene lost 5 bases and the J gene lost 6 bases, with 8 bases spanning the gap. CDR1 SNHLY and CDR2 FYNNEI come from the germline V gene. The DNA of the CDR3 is TGTGCCAGCAGTCCTGTGCCCGAGCAGTACTTC. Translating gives CASSPVPEQYF.

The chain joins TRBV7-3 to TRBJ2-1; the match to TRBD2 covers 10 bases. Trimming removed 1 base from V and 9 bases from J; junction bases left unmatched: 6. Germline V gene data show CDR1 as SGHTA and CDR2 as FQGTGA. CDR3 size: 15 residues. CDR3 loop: CASSLSSGRRGEQFF. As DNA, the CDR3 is TGTGCCAGCAGCTTAAGTAGCGGGAGGAGGGGTGAGCAGTTCTTC.

The CDR3 spells CASSRDASYNEQFF. In DNA form, the CDR3 reads TGTGCCAGTTCTCGGGACGCCTCCTACAATGAGCAGTTCTTC. The chain has TRBV19 and TRBJ2-1; TRBD1 or TRBD2 may be the D gene (5 bases each). From germline, CDR1 is LNHDA and CDR2 SQIVND (reference sequence). This CDR3 comprises 14 residues. V lost 8 bases and J 0 bases, leaving 11 bases between the germline ends.

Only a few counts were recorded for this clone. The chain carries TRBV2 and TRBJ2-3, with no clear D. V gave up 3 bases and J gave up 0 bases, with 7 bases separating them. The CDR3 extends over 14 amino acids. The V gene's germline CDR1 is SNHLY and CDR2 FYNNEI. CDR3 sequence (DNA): TGTGCCAGCAGTGATCTGCGGAGCACAGATACGCAGTATTTT. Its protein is CASSDLRSTDTQYF.

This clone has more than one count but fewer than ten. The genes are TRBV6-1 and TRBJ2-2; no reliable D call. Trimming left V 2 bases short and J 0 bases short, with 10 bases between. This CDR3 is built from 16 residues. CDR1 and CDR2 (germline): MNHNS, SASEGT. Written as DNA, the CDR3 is TGTGCCAGCAGTGAACAGGTGGGATCGAACACCGGGGAGCTGTTTTTT. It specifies CASSEQVGSNTGELFF.

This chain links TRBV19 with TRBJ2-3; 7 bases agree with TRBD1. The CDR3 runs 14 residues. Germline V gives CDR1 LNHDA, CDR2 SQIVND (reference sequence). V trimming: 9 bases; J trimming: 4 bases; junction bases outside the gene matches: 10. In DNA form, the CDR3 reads TGTGCCAGCGGGGAACAGGGGTCTTCAGATACGCAGTATTTT. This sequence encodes CASGEQGSSDTQYF.

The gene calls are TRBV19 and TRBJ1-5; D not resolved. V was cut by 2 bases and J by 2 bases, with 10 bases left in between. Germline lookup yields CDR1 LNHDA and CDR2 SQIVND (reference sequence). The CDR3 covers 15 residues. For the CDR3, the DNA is TGTGCCAGTAGTATAAGGGCAATGGGCAATCAGCCCCAGCATTTT. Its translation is CASSIRAMGNQPQHF.

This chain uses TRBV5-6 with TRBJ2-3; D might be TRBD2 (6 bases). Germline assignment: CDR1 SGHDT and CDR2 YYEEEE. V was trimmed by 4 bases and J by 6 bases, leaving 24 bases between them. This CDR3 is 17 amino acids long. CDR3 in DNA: TGTGCCAGCAGCCGTTCCAAGGGGCGAACTCGGGGGGATACGCAGTATTTT. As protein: CASSRSKGRTRGDTQYF. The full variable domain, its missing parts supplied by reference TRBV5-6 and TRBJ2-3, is DAGVTQSPTHLIKTRGQQVTLRCSPKSGHDTVSWYQQALGQGPQFIFQYYEEEERQRGNFPDRFSGHQFPNYSSELNVNALLLGDSALYLCASSRSKGRTRGDTQYFGPGTRLTVL.

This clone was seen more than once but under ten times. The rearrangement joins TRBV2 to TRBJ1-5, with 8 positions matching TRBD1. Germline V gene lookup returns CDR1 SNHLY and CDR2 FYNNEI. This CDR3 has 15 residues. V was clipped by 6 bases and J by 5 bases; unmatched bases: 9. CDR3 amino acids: CASSWGTGGHQPQHF. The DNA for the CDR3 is TGTGCCAGCAGCTGGGGAACAGGGGGACATCAGCCCCAGCATTTT.

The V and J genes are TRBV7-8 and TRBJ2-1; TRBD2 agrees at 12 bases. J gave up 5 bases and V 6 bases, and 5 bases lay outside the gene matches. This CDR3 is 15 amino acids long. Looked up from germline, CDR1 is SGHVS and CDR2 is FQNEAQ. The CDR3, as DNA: TGTGCCAGCAGAAGGACTAGCGGGATTAACAATGAGCAGTTCTTC. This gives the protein CASRRTSGINNEQFF. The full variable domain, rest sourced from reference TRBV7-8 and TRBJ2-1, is GAGVSQSPRYKVAKRGQDVALRCDPISGHVSLFWYQQALGQGPEFLTYFQNEAQLDKSGLPSDRFFAERPEGSVSTLKIQRTQQEDSAVYLCASRRTSGINNEQFFGPGTRLTVL.

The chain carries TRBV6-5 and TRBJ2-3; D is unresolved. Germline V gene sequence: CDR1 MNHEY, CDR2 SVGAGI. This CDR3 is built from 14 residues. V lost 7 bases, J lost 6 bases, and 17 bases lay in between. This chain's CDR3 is CASNPGIVVDTQYF. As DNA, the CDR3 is TGTGCCAGCAACCCGGGCATAGTTGTCGATACGCAGTATTTT.

The CDR3 DNA follows: TGTGCCAGCAGCTTGAATACCGGGACAGGGGTCCACGAGCAGTACTTC. It specifies CASSLNTGTGVHEQYF. The chain is built from TRBV7-8 and TRBJ2-7, with 10 bases aligning to TRBD1. The trim removed 3 bases at V and 5 bases at J, leaving 10 bases unmatched. Germline-derived CDR1 and CDR2 are SGHVS and FQNEAQ. The CDR3 consists of 16 residues.

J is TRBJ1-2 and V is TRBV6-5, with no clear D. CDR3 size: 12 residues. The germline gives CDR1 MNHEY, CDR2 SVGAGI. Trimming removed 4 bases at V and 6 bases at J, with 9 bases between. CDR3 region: CASSSGLNGYTF. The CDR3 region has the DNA TGTGCCAGCAGTTCCGGATTAAATGGCTACACCTTC.

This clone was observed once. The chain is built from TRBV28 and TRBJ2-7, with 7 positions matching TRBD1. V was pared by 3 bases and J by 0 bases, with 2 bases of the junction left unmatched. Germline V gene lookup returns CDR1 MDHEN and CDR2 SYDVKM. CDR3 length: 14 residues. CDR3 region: CASSFYRGSYEQYF. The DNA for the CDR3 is TGTGCCAGCAGTTTTTACAGGGGCTCCTACGAGCAGTACTTC.

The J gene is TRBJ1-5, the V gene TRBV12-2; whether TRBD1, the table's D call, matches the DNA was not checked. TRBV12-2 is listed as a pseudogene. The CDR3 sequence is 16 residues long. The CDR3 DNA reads TGTGCAAGTCGCTTAGACGGGACAGGGATCAATCAGCCCCAGCATTTT. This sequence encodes CASRLDGTGINQPQHF.